A selection of T cell receptor beta chains follows, all from one sample in a study of beta chain features in type 1 diabetes. Repertoires were generated with immunoSEQ multiplex PCR, while TCRdb's copy carries only in-frame clones and drops some. The table has 550,000 to 850,000 clones, under 15% seen once; the top ten hold around 0.022%. Material for sequencing was naive CD4+ T cells from blood. The receptors originated from a man aged 18 to 30 with type 1 diabetes. The CDR3 runs from the conserved cysteine through the conserved F or W. D genes are given only for firm matches. Clone sizes are given selectively: once, few, many, or a class where the clone is expanded.

V: TRBV6-6; size: few; J: TRBJ1-2; D: TRBD1; DNA: TGTGCCAGCAGAGCGACAGGGCCCACGGGCTATGGCTACACCTTC; CDR3: CASRATGPTGYGYTF
V: TRBV19; size: NA; J: TRBJ1-2; D: NA; DNA: TGTGCCAGTAGTATAGGGGACTATGGCTACACCTTC; CDR3: CASSIGDYGYTF
V: TRBV30; size: NA; J: TRBJ2-2; D: NA; DNA: TGTGCCTGGAGTGGGCAGGGCACCGGGGAGCTGTTTTTT; CDR3: CAWSGQGTGELFF
V: TRBV29-1; size: few; J: TRBJ1-1; D: NA; DNA: TGCAGCGTTGGGCCGGGGTTGAACACTGAAGCTTTCTTT; CDR3: CSVGPGLNTEAFF
V: TRBV7-2; size: few; J: TRBJ1-5; D: NA; DNA: TGTGCCAGCAGCGTAGAGTCCACGGGGGGCCAGCCCCAGCATTTT; CDR3: CASSVESTGGQPQHF
V: TRBV30; size: few; J: TRBJ1-2; D: NA; DNA: TGTGCCTGGACCCCCAGTTATGGCTACACCTTC; CDR3: CAWTPSYGYTF
V: TRBV20-1; size: few; J: TRBJ1-1; D: NA; DNA: TGCAGTGCCACCGGGCCCCAAGCTTTCTTT; CDR3: CSATGPQAFF
V: TRBV5-1; size: few; J: TRBJ2-3; D: NA; DNA: TGCGCCAGCAGCTTGTTCGGCCAGATACACACAGATACGCAGTATTTT; CDR3: CASSLFGQIHTDTQYF
V: TRBV4-1; size: few; J: TRBJ1-4; D: NA; DNA: TGCGCCAGCAGCCAGGTTAATGAAAAACTGTTTTTT; CDR3: CASSQVNEKLFF
V: TRBV5-4; size: few; J: TRBJ1-6; D: TRBD1; DNA: TGTGCCAGCAGTTTTACAGGGGGCATGGCACCCCTCCACTTT; CDR3: CASSFTGGMAPLHF
V: TRBV10-3; size: few; J: TRBJ1-2; D: NA; DNA: TGTGCCATCAGCGTGTCAAAGGACTATGGCTACACCTTC; CDR3: CAISVSKDYGYTF
V: TRBV13; size: few; J: TRBJ1-1; D: NA; DNA: TGTGCCAGCAGCGAACGGGAGAACACTGAAGCTTTCTTT; CDR3: CASSERENTEAFF
V: TRBV25-1; size: NA; J: TRBJ1-2; D: NA; DNA: TGTGCCAGCAGTAGCGAAGGTGGGTTGGCGGAAGGCTACACCTTC; CDR3: CASSSEGGLAEGYTF
V: TRBV19; size: NA; J: TRBJ1-4; D: NA; DNA: TGTGCCAGTAGTACGGGGGGCAATGAAAAACTGTTTTTT; CDR3: CASSTGGNEKLFF
V: TRBV5-1; size: NA; J: TRBJ1-6; D: NA; DNA: TGCGCCAGCAGCTTGGAACCGGGCTCGGATTCACCCCTCCACTTT; CDR3: CASSLEPGSDSPLHF
V: TRBV30; size: few; J: TRBJ1-2; D: NA; DNA: TGTGCCTGGAGTGTTGCCACAAACTATGGCTACACCTTC; CDR3: CAWSVATNYGYTF
V: TRBV5-4; size: few; J: TRBJ1-2; D: NA; DNA: TGTGCCAGCAGCCCAAGTCTTCAGGAGTCCTATGGCTACACCTTC; CDR3: CASSPSLQESYGYTF
V: TRBV5-1; size: NA; J: TRBJ1-6; D: TRBD1; DNA: TGCGCCAGCAGCTTGTCCACAGGGGGCGCCGGTTCACCCCTCCACTTT; CDR3: CASSLSTGGAGSPLHF
V: TRBV29-1; size: NA; J: TRBJ2-3; D: NA; DNA: TGCAGCGCTGTGGCCGGGACATACGGCACAGATACGCAGTATTTT; CDR3: CSAVAGTYGTDTQYF
V: TRBV5-1; size: NA; J: TRBJ1-2; D: NA; DNA: TGCGCCAGCAGCCCTCCAGGGGATAGCTACACCTTC; CDR3: CASSPPGDSYTF
V: TRBV4-1; size: NA; J: TRBJ1-6; D: NA; DNA: TGCGCCAGCACCGGCGGGGGGGACTCGGTTCATAATTCACCCCTCCACTTT; CDR3: CASTGGGDSVHNSPLHF
V: TRBV30; size: NA; J: TRBJ1-2; D: NA; DNA: TGTGCCTGGAGGCTGGAGGGTCGCAGCTATGGCTACACCTTC; CDR3: CAWRLEGRSYGYTF
V: TRBV6-5; size: few; J: TRBJ2-7; D: NA; DNA: TGTGCCAGCAGGCCAGCCCAGTGGGGTTCCTACGAGCAGTACTTC; CDR3: CASRPAQWGSYEQYF
V: TRBV7-9; size: NA; J: TRBJ1-2; D: NA; DNA: TGTGCCAGCAGCTCCGGGGCAGGGAATGGCTACACCTTC; CDR3: CASSSGAGNGYTF
V: TRBV30; size: few; J: TRBJ2-3; D: NA; DNA: TGTGCCTGGAGGAAGATCGACACCCGCACAGATACGCAGTATTTT; CDR3: CAWRKIDTRTDTQYF
V: TRBV10-2; size: NA; J: TRBJ2-5; D: TRBD1; DNA: TGCGCCAGCAGTGAGCAGGACAGGGGGCGAGAGACCCAGTACTTC; CDR3: CASSEQDRGRETQYF